The rows below give T cell receptor beta chains drawn from one sample of a study of blood T cell repertoires in COVID-19. Sequencing was performed with immunoSEQ multiplex PCR; in TCRdb, only in-frame clones are kept and a portion is missing. The data show roughly 160,000 clones, under 95% seen once. Sequenced sample: peripheral blood. The receptors shown here come from a man aged 18 to 29 with acute or convalescent COVID-19. The CDR3 runs from the conserved cysteine through the conserved F or W. Each record gives: V gene, clone size, D gene, J gene, CDR3 protein, CDR3 DNA. The D gene is left open where the match is weak. Clone size is given for some rows only: seen once, a few or many times, or a class if the clone is expanded.

V gene: TRBV28
clone size: -
D gene: -
J gene: TRBJ1-5
CDR3 protein: CASSFGGGDHQPQHF
CDR3 DNA: TGTGCCAGCAGTTTCGGGGGGGGCGATCATCAGCCCCAGCATTTT

V gene: TRBV19
clone size: -
D gene: TRBD1
J gene: TRBJ1-4
CDR3 protein: CASSMPGQANEKLFF
CDR3 DNA: TGTGCCAGTAGTATGCCGGGACAGGCTAATGAAAAACTGTTTTTT

V gene: TRBV30
clone size: -
D gene: -
J gene: TRBJ1-2
CDR3 protein: CAWSEPGIRVYGYTF
CDR3 DNA: TGTGCCTGGAGTGAGCCTGGCATTCGGGTCTATGGCTACACCTTC

V gene: TRBV27
clone size: -
D gene: -
J gene: TRBJ1-2
CDR3 protein: CASSWTATNYGYTF
CDR3 DNA: TGTGCCAGCAGTTGGACAGCCACTAACTATGGCTACACCTTC

V gene: TRBV19
clone size: -
D gene: -
J gene: TRBJ1-5
CDR3 protein: CASSIVGSKYSNQPQHF
CDR3 DNA: TGTGCCAGTAGTATAGTGGGGAGTAAGTATAGCAATCAGCCCCAGCATTTT

V gene: TRBV7-8
clone size: -
D gene: -
J gene: TRBJ2-1
CDR3 protein: CASSLGLGDHNEQFF
CDR3 DNA: TGTGCCAGCAGCTTAGGGTTAGGGGATCACAATGAGCAGTTCTTC

V gene: TRBV27
clone size: -
D gene: -
J gene: TRBJ2-5
CDR3 protein: CASSWGGGGETQYF
CDR3 DNA: TGTGCCAGCAGTTGGGGAGGTGGGGGGGAGACCCAGTACTTC

V gene: TRBV28
clone size: -
D gene: TRBD1
J gene: TRBJ1-5
CDR3 protein: CASSFSVLGQGRQPQHF
CDR3 DNA: TGTGCCAGCAGTTTTTCGGTTTTGGGACAGGGACGTCAGCCCCAGCATTTT

V gene: TRBV7-2
clone size: -
D gene: -
J gene: TRBJ2-7
CDR3 protein: CASSLAGTRDEQYF
CDR3 DNA: TGTGCCAGCAGCTTAGCCGGAACTAGGGACGAGCAGTACTTC

V gene: TRBV30
clone size: -
D gene: TRBD1
J gene: TRBJ1-1
CDR3 protein: CAWSPGGANTEAFF
CDR3 DNA: TGTGCCTGGAGTCCAGGGGGCGCGAACACTGAAGCTTTCTTT

V gene: TRBV7-8
clone size: -
D gene: TRBD1
J gene: TRBJ2-3
CDR3 protein: CASSTQGTRTDTQYF
CDR3 DNA: TGTGCCAGCAGCACACAGGGGACGCGCACAGATACGCAGTATTTT

V gene: TRBV7-6
clone size: -
D gene: TRBD2
J gene: TRBJ2-7
CDR3 protein: CASSLGLAGGPYEQYF
CDR3 DNA: TGTGCCAGCAGCTTAGGACTAGCGGGAGGGCCGTACGAGCAGTACTTC

V gene: TRBV2
clone size: -
D gene: -
J gene: TRBJ1-6
CDR3 protein: CASSPVGVNNSPLHF
CDR3 DNA: TGTGCCAGCAGCCCCGTAGGGGTGAATAATTCACCCCTCCACTTT

V gene: TRBV2
clone size: -
D gene: -
J gene: TRBJ2-3
CDR3 protein: CASKLSGGAFDTQYF
CDR3 DNA: TGTGCCAGCAAACTAAGTGGCGGGGCCTTCGATACGCAGTATTTT

V gene: TRBV10-3
clone size: -
D gene: TRBD2
J gene: TRBJ2-7
CDR3 protein: CAISPSGGGVYEQYF
CDR3 DNA: TGTGCCATCAGTCCCTCCGGCGGGGGTGTGTACGAGCAGTACTTC

V gene: TRBV5-8
clone size: once
D gene: -
J gene: TRBJ2-3
CDR3 protein: CASSPRGPAKRDTQYF
CDR3 DNA: TGTGCCAGCAGCCCCAGGGGCCCCGCCAAGCGAGATACGCAGTATTTT

V gene: TRBV3-1/TRBV3-2
clone size: -
D gene: -
J gene: TRBJ1-5
CDR3 protein: CASSPSRRGIWSNQPQHF
CDR3 DNA: TGTGCCAGCAGCCCCAGCCGCCGGGGTATTTGGAGCAATCAGCCCCAGCATTTT

V gene: TRBV9
clone size: -
D gene: TRBD1
J gene: TRBJ1-2
CDR3 protein: CASSVEGAASRGYTF
CDR3 DNA: TGTGCCAGCAGCGTAGAGGGGGCAGCGTCTCGAGGCTACACCTTC

V gene: TRBV3-1/TRBV3-2
clone size: -
D gene: TRBD1
J gene: TRBJ1-1
CDR3 protein: CASSQGLLGGNTEAFF
CDR3 DNA: TGTGCCAGCAGCCAAGGCCTTTTAGGGGGCAACACTGAAGCTTTCTTT

V gene: TRBV29-1
clone size: -
D gene: TRBD1
J gene: TRBJ1-4
CDR3 protein: CSVLGQGTEKLFF
CDR3 DNA: TGCAGCGTCCTCGGACAGGGTACTGAAAAACTGTTTTTT

V gene: TRBV7-9
clone size: few
D gene: -
J gene: TRBJ1-3
CDR3 protein: CATFPGGISGNTIYF
CDR3 DNA: TGTGCCACCTTCCCGGGGGGAATCTCTGGAAACACCATATATTTT

V gene: TRBV4-1
clone size: -
D gene: TRBD1
J gene: TRBJ1-3
CDR3 protein: CASSQVALTGSSGNTIYF
CDR3 DNA: TGCGCCAGCAGCCAAGTTGCTCTGACAGGGAGCTCTGGAAACACCATATATTTT

V gene: TRBV6-5
clone size: -
D gene: TRBD1
J gene: TRBJ2-2
CDR3 protein: CASRMDRATGELFF
CDR3 DNA: TGTGCCAGCAGAATGGACAGGGCCACCGGGGAGCTGTTTTTT

V gene: TRBV11-3
clone size: -
D gene: -
J gene: TRBJ2-1
CDR3 protein: CASSLETHISPSSYNEQFF
CDR3 DNA: TGTGCCAGCAGCTTAGAGACACATATATCCCCGAGCTCCTACAATGAGCAGTTCTTC

V gene: TRBV27
clone size: -
D gene: TRBD2
J gene: TRBJ2-1
CDR3 protein: CASSRTSGLSSYNEQFF
CDR3 DNA: TGTGCCAGCAGTCGAACTAGCGGACTAAGCTCCTACAATGAGCAGTTCTTC

V gene: TRBV5-1
clone size: once
D gene: -
J gene: TRBJ1-2
CDR3 protein: CASSLSPGSPYGYTF
CDR3 DNA: TGCGCCAGCAGCTTAAGCCCCGGGAGCCCCTATGGCTACACCTTC

V gene: TRBV4-2
clone size: -
D gene: TRBD1
J gene: TRBJ2-5
CDR3 protein: CASSQDLDRGRETQYF
CDR3 DNA: TGTGCCAGCAGCCAAGATCTGGACAGGGGGCGAGAGACCCAGTACTTC

V gene: TRBV4-1
clone size: -
D gene: TRBD1
J gene: TRBJ2-2
CDR3 protein: CASSLLGGWAGELFF
CDR3 DNA: TGCGCCAGCAGCCTACTAGGGGGCTGGGCCGGGGAGCTGTTTTTT

V gene: TRBV5-1
clone size: -
D gene: -
J gene: TRBJ2-6
CDR3 protein: CASRGVGGGQISGANVLTF
CDR3 DNA: TGCGCCAGCAGAGGTGTTGGGGGCGGACAGATTTCTGGGGCCAACGTCCTGACTTTC

V gene: TRBV11-2
clone size: -
D gene: TRBD2
J gene: TRBJ2-3
CDR3 protein: CASSLDDLAGGTTDTQYF
CDR3 DNA: TGTGCCAGCAGCTTAGATGATTTAGCGGGGGGGACCACAGATACGCAGTATTTT

V gene: TRBV12-5
clone size: -
D gene: TRBD1
J gene: TRBJ1-5
CDR3 protein: CASGLATGAQDGNQPQHF
CDR3 DNA: TGTGCTAGTGGTTTGGCTACAGGGGCGCAAGACGGCAATCAGCCCCAGCATTTT

V gene: TRBV6-5
clone size: -
D gene: TRBD1
J gene: TRBJ1-2
CDR3 protein: CASRPGQVNYGYTF
CDR3 DNA: TGTGCCAGCAGGCCGGGACAGGTCAACTATGGCTACACCTTC

V gene: TRBV3-1/TRBV3-2
clone size: -
D gene: -
J gene: TRBJ2-7
CDR3 protein: CASSPAVYYEQYF
CDR3 DNA: TGTGCCAGCAGCCCGGCGGTGTACTACGAGCAGTACTTC

V gene: TRBV27
clone size: -
D gene: TRBD2
J gene: TRBJ2-7
CDR3 protein: CASNRGGSKTFYEQYF
CDR3 DNA: TGTGCCAGCAATAGGGGAGGGTCGAAAACCTTCTACGAGCAGTACTTC

V gene: TRBV14
clone size: -
D gene: TRBD1
J gene: TRBJ2-7
CDR3 protein: CASSRGGQGFSYEQYF
CDR3 DNA: TGTGCCAGCAGCCGTGGGGGACAGGGGTTCTCCTACGAGCAGTACTTC

V gene: TRBV30
clone size: -
D gene: -
J gene: TRBJ1-6
CDR3 protein: CAWSYTGLTSSYNSPLHF
CDR3 DNA: TGTGCCTGGAGTTATACGGGACTCACAAGCTCCTATAATTCACCCCTCCACTTT

V gene: TRBV24-1
clone size: -
D gene: TRBD1
J gene: TRBJ2-1
CDR3 protein: CATSDPGQGYEQFF
CDR3 DNA: TGTGCCACCAGTGATCCGGGACAGGGGTATGAGCAGTTCTTC

V gene: TRBV11-2
clone size: -
D gene: -
J gene: TRBJ1-3
CDR3 protein: CASSLGKGGSGNTIYF
CDR3 DNA: TGTGCCAGCAGCTTGGGTAAAGGGGGCTCTGGAAACACCATATATTTT

V gene: TRBV19
clone size: -
D gene: TRBD1
J gene: TRBJ1-1
CDR3 protein: CASSIFLGQGAEAFF
CDR3 DNA: TGTGCCAGTAGTATCTTCTTGGGACAGGGCGCTGAAGCTTTCTTT

V gene: TRBV30
clone size: once
D gene: TRBD1
J gene: TRBJ1-1
CDR3 protein: CAWRGAGQGTTEAFF
CDR3 DNA: TGTGCCTGGAGGGGAGCGGGACAGGGTACGACTGAAGCTTTCTTT

V gene: TRBV4-1
clone size: -
D gene: -
J gene: TRBJ2-3
CDR3 protein: CASSPEVAGTQYF
CDR3 DNA: TGCGCCAGCAGCCCGGAAGTAGCCGGGACGCAGTATTTT

V gene: TRBV13
clone size: once
D gene: -
J gene: TRBJ1-2
CDR3 protein: CASSPARETYGYTF
CDR3 DNA: TGTGCCAGCAGCCCAGCCCGGGAGACCTATGGCTACACCTTC

V gene: TRBV21-1
clone size: -
D gene: -
J gene: TRBJ1-1
CDR3 protein: CASSKAVAPPGTAEAFF
CDR3 DNA: TGTGCCAGCAGCAAAGCAGTGGCCCCTCCCGGGACAGCAGAAGCTTTCTTT

V gene: TRBV5-1
clone size: few
D gene: TRBD1
J gene: TRBJ2-2
CDR3 protein: CASRRQIGQGTPGELFF
CDR3 DNA: TGCGCCAGCAGAAGACAGATTGGACAGGGGACGCCCGGGGAGCTGTTTTTT

V gene: TRBV18
clone size: -
D gene: -
J gene: TRBJ1-1
CDR3 protein: CASSPFRAGPEAFF
CDR3 DNA: TGTGCCAGCTCACCATTCCGGGCAGGGCCTGAAGCTTTCTTT

V gene: TRBV6-5
clone size: -
D gene: -
J gene: TRBJ1-5
CDR3 protein: CASRGGIGQPQHF
CDR3 DNA: TGTGCCAGCAGGGGGGGTATTGGTCAGCCCCAGCATTTT

V gene: TRBV18
clone size: -
D gene: TRBD1
J gene: TRBJ1-1
CDR3 protein: CASSPGYYRGSTEAFF
CDR3 DNA: TGTGCCAGCTCACCTGGTTACTACAGGGGGAGCACTGAAGCTTTCTTT

V gene: TRBV4-2
clone size: -
D gene: TRBD2
J gene: TRBJ2-6
CDR3 protein: CASSQDWREVGGANVLTF
CDR3 DNA: TGTGCCAGCAGCCAAGACTGGCGGGAGGTGGGTGGGGCCAACGTCCTGACTTTC

V gene: TRBV6-5
clone size: -
D gene: -
J gene: TRBJ2-2
CDR3 protein: CASRRKPNTGELFF
CDR3 DNA: TGTGCCAGCAGGAGAAAACCGAACACCGGGGAGCTGTTTTTT

V gene: TRBV5-1
clone size: once
D gene: -
J gene: TRBJ1-6
CDR3 protein: CASSLTQGNSPLHF
CDR3 DNA: TGCGCCAGCAGCTTGACCCAGGGTAATTCACCCCTCCACTTT

V gene: TRBV7-9
clone size: -
D gene: -
J gene: TRBJ2-3
CDR3 protein: CASSFKRTNALTDTQYF
CDR3 DNA: TGTGCCAGCAGCTTCAAACGGACTAACGCTCTCACAGATACGCAGTATTTT

V gene: TRBV4-1
clone size: -
D gene: TRBD1
J gene: TRBJ1-1
CDR3 protein: CASRDRDRVLNTEAFF
CDR3 DNA: TGCGCCAGCAGGGACCGGGACAGGGTATTGAACACTGAAGCTTTCTTT

V gene: TRBV19
clone size: -
D gene: -
J gene: TRBJ1-1
CDR3 protein: CASRWGERTEAFF
CDR3 DNA: TGTGCCAGTAGATGGGGGGAGCGCACTGAAGCTTTCTTT

V gene: TRBV9
clone size: -
D gene: TRBD1
J gene: TRBJ2-7
CDR3 protein: CASSPKFRQGPLTYEQYF
CDR3 DNA: TGTGCCAGCAGCCCTAAATTCCGACAGGGTCCCCTGACATACGAGCAGTACTTC

V gene: TRBV19
clone size: -
D gene: TRBD1
J gene: TRBJ2-7
CDR3 protein: CASSKAGQGLNEQYF
CDR3 DNA: TGTGCCAGTAGTAAAGCGGGACAGGGGTTGAACGAGCAGTACTTC

V gene: TRBV30
clone size: -
D gene: TRBD1
J gene: TRBJ2-7
CDR3 protein: CAWSVWRSGTGTYEQYF
CDR3 DNA: TGTGCCTGGAGTGTATGGCGCTCCGGGACAGGGACCTACGAGCAGTACTTC

V gene: TRBV5-1
clone size: -
D gene: TRBD1
J gene: TRBJ1-6
CDR3 protein: CASSLEGTGTGYSPLHF
CDR3 DNA: TGCGCCAGCAGCTTGGAGGGTACCGGGACAGGGTATTCACCCCTCCACTTT